The sequence of this TCR beta chain was determined in a study of CD8 T cells in ankylosing spondylitis (TCRdb year 2017). Background for the entire study: To find TCR variants linked to disease, the study profiled T cell receptor beta repertoires in ankylosing spondylitis patients and healthy donors. Peripheral blood was sampled, and synovial fluid was also collected from ankylosing spondylitis patients. The full study cohort comprised roughly 24 ankylosing spondylitis patients and approximately 100 healthy donors.

The germline V gene (reference sequence) yields DFQATT for CDR1 and SNEGSKA for CDR2. The junction shows trimming of 0 bases on V and 7 bases on J, plus 15 bases between the germline ends. Its CDR3 holds 14 amino acids, cysteine through phenylalanine. Only CDR3 DNA is held: 42 bases, read in frame from base 1. Sequencing relied on an Illumina HiSeq 2500. Quantitative 5'-RACE with molecular barcodes was the method used to prepare the TCR beta libraries. The published analysis was carried out like this. To identify disease-linked TCR variants, a new computational method was used, one built on a probabilistic model of VDJ rearrangement. TCRdb applied fastp at Q25 and MiXCR to the public reads, then kept only in-frame beta chains. Rows with one shared CDR3 protein collapse into an entry with the most common genes and DNA. Clone size and V and J calls follow TCRdb, not the original study. This sample is represented by 100,000 to 150,000 distinct CDR3 sequences; more than 9.5% of them were singletons. The ten largest clones take up about 3.8% of the sample.

The sample holds many counts of this clonotype. It has no known antigen specificity. Base qualities were left out, and no much larger clone turns up one base away. The paper's findings and limits, for the study overall: According to the report, matched synovial fluid samples from ankylosing spondylitis patients were significantly enriched for the disease-linked clones. In peripheral blood, the disease-linked clones were found at relatively low frequencies and had a CD8+ phenotype. Some TCR beta motif variants had previously been reported in synovial fluid and blood of reactive arthritis patients, which suggested common disease-initiation mechanisms. A TCR beta motif of fewer than 10 highly homologous amino acid variants appeared characteristic of blood from ankylosing spondylitis patients.

Here the chain combines TRBV20-1 and TRBJ1-2; the D gene is perhaps TRBD1, on 6 matching bases. This clonotype was obtained from a female donor with ankylosing spondylitis or in good health (not recorded which). Sequencing input: blood, either unsorted or a sorted T cell fraction (not recorded which). The sequenced DNA: TGCAGTGCTAGAGATTGGGCGGGGGCGCTTGGCTACACCTTC. This translates into CSARDWAGALGYTF.